These 30 T cell receptor beta chains came from one sample sequenced in a study of PD-1 blockade in classical Hodgkin lymphoma. All the patients suffered relapse after autologous stem cell transplantation, and brentuximab vedotin exposure differed. Clones were sequenced by immunoSEQ multiplex PCR, and TCRdb holds only the in-frame ones, with some missing. The data contain around 100,000 clones, more than 85% of them singletons. This material consisted of peripheral blood mononuclear cells (PBMCs), taken before the second cycle of nivolumab. The receptors were gathered from a human donor with classical Hodgkin lymphoma.

V and J are TRBV10-1 and TRBJ1-1; maybe TRBD1 (6 bases). The CDR3 extends over 13 amino acids. CDR1 and CDR2 from the germline V gene are WNHNN and SYGVQD (reference sequence). Trimming removed 6 bases at V and 1 base at J, with 9 bases between. CDR3 in amino acids: CASRTGSNTEAFF. For the CDR3, the DNA is TGCGCCAGCAGGACAGGTTCGAACACTGAAGCTTTCTTT.

The chain couples TRBV4-1 to TRBJ2-5; D not certain. V lost 4 bases and J 4 bases, leaving 13 bases between the germline ends. CDR3 size: 14 residues. CDR1 is MGHRA and CDR2 is YSYEKL in the germline V gene. CDR3 sequence: CASSPSQFGETQYF. CDR3 DNA sequence: TGCGCCAGCAGCCCCTCCCAGTTTGGAGAGACCCAGTACTTC.

The chain joins TRBV20-1 to TRBJ2-1, with TRBD2 as a possible D gene (6 bases). Germline lookup yields CDR1 DFQATT and CDR2 SNEGSKA (reference sequence). The CDR3 loop spans 11 amino acids. Between the trimmed V and J ends, which lost 3 bases and 7 bases, there was a span of 7 bases. The CDR3 region is CSARTRNEQFF. Here the CDR3 DNA reads TGCAGTGCTAGGACTAGGAATGAGCAGTTCTTC.

This chain links TRBV29-1 with TRBJ2-7; D is ambiguous. The CDR3 consists of 13 residues. Trimming removed 2 bases from V and 6 bases from J, with 14 bases in between. Germline loops: CDR1 SQVTM, CDR2 ANQGSEA. The DNA of the CDR3 is TGCAGCGTTGAAATTATGGGGTCGCGCGAGCAGTACTTC. Protein sequence: CSVEIMGSREQYF.

This clone is a singleton in its sample. This chain connects TRBV19 to TRBJ2-1; TRBD2 aligns across 9 bases. The length of the CDR3 is 15 residues. Per the germline V gene, CDR1 is LNHDA and CDR2 is SQIVND (reference sequence). V lost 9 bases, J lost 4 bases, and 10 bases stayed unmatched. CDR3: CASNTGTSFYNEQFF. CDR3 bases: TGTGCCAGCAATACCGGGACTAGCTTTTACAATGAGCAGTTCTTC.

This clone turned up a few times. The gene calls are TRBV6-1 and TRBJ2-5; D may match TRBD1 or TRBD2 (5 bases each). Germline V gene data show CDR1 as MNHNS and CDR2 as SASEGT. This CDR3 comprises 15 residues. The V gene lost 3 bases and the J gene lost 4 bases, with 15 bases spanning the gap. CDR3 in DNA: TGTGCCAGCAGTGAGGGACCCGGGGTGACAGAGACCCAGTACTTC. Encoded protein: CASSEGPGVTETQYF.

The CDR3, as DNA: TGTGCCAGCAGTCCTCTCCCGGGACAGCCGAATGAAAAACTGTTTTTT. This translates into CASSPLPGQPNEKLFF. The rearrangement joins TRBV28 to TRBJ1-4, with 7 bases identical to TRBD1. The germline CDR1 and CDR2 sequences are MDHEN and SYDVKM. The CDR3 has 16 residues. The J segment lost 5 bases and the V segment lost 5 bases, leaving 11 bases of the junction unmatched.

The chain carries TRBV6-1 and TRBJ2-7; 7 bases are shared with TRBD2. J lost 2 bases, V lost 3 bases, and 10 bases had no gene match. The CDR3 consists of 16 residues. CDR1 and CDR2 from the germline V gene are MNHNS and SASEGT. In DNA, the CDR3 is TGTGCCAGCAGTGATTGGGGAGGGGCTTCTGCCTACGAGCAGTACTTC. It yields the protein CASSDWGGASAYEQYF.

The V and J genes are TRBV5-1 and TRBJ2-3, with a tentative D call TRBD2 (5 bases). Trimming took off 4 bases at V and 4 bases at J, with 13 bases between the two ends. The CDR3 extends over 14 amino acids. The germline gives CDR1 SGHRS, CDR2 YFSETQ. The CDR3 coding sequence is TGCGCCAGCAGCCGGGAATACCAAGCAGATACGCAGTATTTT. It specifies CASSREYQADTQYF.

The J gene is TRBJ1-6, the V gene TRBV6-6; D not resolved. Trimming took 0 bases from V and 13 from J, leaving 13 bases between them. The germline V gene has CDR1 MNHNY and CDR2 SVGAGI (reference sequence). CDR3 size: 14 residues. The CDR3 nucleotides are TGTGCCAGCAGTTACTCCCATTTGGATACCCCCCTCCACTTT. Amino acid sequence: CASSYSHLDTPLHF.

The chain is built from TRBV4-2 and TRBJ1-6; D is uncertain. The germline V gene encodes CDR1 LGHNA and CDR2 YNFKEQ. V lost 1 base to trimming and J lost 9 bases, with 7 bases between them. The CDR3 has 13 residues. DNA of the CDR3: TGTGCCAGCAGCCAAGTATGGGGTTCACCCCTCCACTTT. It translates to CASSQVWGSPLHF.

Turning to this clone: In the same sample, other DNA sequences code for this CDR3. V and J are TRBV5-1 and TRBJ2-7; no reliable D call. With 0 bases removed from V and 3 bases from J, the gap between germline ends came to 4 bases. CDR1 SGHRS and CDR2 YFSETQ come from the germline V gene. The CDR3 contains 12 residues. CDR3 coding DNA: TGCGCCAGCAGCTTGGTGGGCTACGAGCAGTACTTC. Translation: CASSLVGYEQYF.

The chain combines TRBV7-9 with TRBJ1-5; D unresolved. Trimming cost V 1 base and J 3 bases, with 1 base left between them. CDR1 SEHNR and CDR2 FQNEAQ come from the germline V gene (reference sequence). This CDR3 comprises 12 residues. In DNA, the CDR3 is TGTGCCAGCAGCTTAGACAATCAGCCCCAGCATTTT. Its translation is CASSLDNQPQHF.

The chain is built from TRBV27 and TRBJ2-7; a weak D match, TRBD1 (6 bases). The V and J ends lost 2 bases and 6 bases respectively, with 11 bases between them. The CDR3 length is 13 residues. The germline V gene encodes CDR1 MNHEY and CDR2 SMNVEV (reference sequence). The CDR3 reads CASSLATGLEQYF. The CDR3 coding sequence is TGTGCCAGCAGTTTAGCCACAGGGCTCGAGCAGTACTTC.

CDR3 in amino acids: CASSSEGGYYGYTF. The CDR3 DNA is TGTGCCAGCAGCTCAGAAGGGGGGTACTATGGCTACACCTTC. This rearrangement joins TRBV14 to TRBJ1-2; tentatively, D is TRBD1 (6 bases). The CDR3 runs 14 residues. The ends were cut back, 5 bases at V and 3 bases at J, with 13 bases in the middle. Looked up from germline, CDR1 is SGHDN and CDR2 is FVKESK.

The rearrangement links TRBV2 to TRBJ1-5; tentatively, D is TRBD1 (6 bases). The V end was cut by 4 bases, the J end by 5 bases, with 15 bases between. Germline V CDR1 and CDR2: SNHLY, FYNNEI. The CDR3 covers 15 residues. The CDR3 nucleotides read TGTGCCAGCAGTGGCCCTATGGGGGGCGATCAGCCCCAGCATTTT. This sequence encodes CASSGPMGGDQPQHF.

J is TRBJ2-3 and V is TRBV6-5, with D tentatively TRBD1 (6 bases). The V and J ends lost 3 bases and 2 bases respectively, with 9 bases between them. This CDR3 is built from 14 residues. Per germline, CDR1 MNHEY and CDR2 SVGAGI. CDR3 amino acids: CASSYMGHTDTQYF. For the CDR3, the DNA is TGTGCCAGCAGTTATATGGGACACACAGATACGCAGTATTTT.

The V call is TRBV19, the J call TRBJ1-2; D remains unclear. The length of the CDR3 is 15 residues. Trimming shortened V by 4 bases and J by 0 bases, and 12 bases separated the two germline ends. In germline, CDR1 is LNHDA, CDR2 SQIVND (reference sequence). Here the CDR3 reads CASSSYSVSNYGYTF. The CDR3 bases are TGTGCCAGTAGTAGTTACAGCGTCTCTAACTATGGCTACACCTTC.

This clone was observed once. The CDR3 DNA sequence: TGTGCCAGCAGTGAAGCCGGGAATCACCCCTACGAGCAGTACTTC. Protein product: CASSEAGNHPYEQYF. The V and J genes are TRBV6-1 and TRBJ2-7; TRBD2 might be the D (5 bases). The germline V and J ends were trimmed by 0 bases and 2 bases, with 11 bases remaining between them. The CDR3 is made up of 15 amino acids. Germline CDR1 MNHNS, CDR2 SASEGT.

This sequence joins TRBV7-2 and TRBJ2-1; 8 bases match TRBD1. The CDR3 is 14 residues long. Germline V lookup: CDR1 SGHTA, CDR2 FQGNSA. The ends lost 5 bases at V and 7 bases at J; junction bases unmatched: 7. DNA of the CDR3: TGTGCCAGCAGCCCAAGAACAGGGGGAAATGAGCAGTTCTTC. Translating it yields CASSPRTGGNEQFF.

The V call is TRBV10-1, the J call TRBJ2-5, with 8 bases identical to TRBD1. The ends lost 3 bases at V and 1 base at J; junction bases unmatched: 4. Per germline, CDR1 WNHNN and CDR2 SYGVQD (reference sequence). The CDR3 is 15 residues long. As DNA, the CDR3 is TGCGCCAGCAGTGATCCCGGGACAGGCCAAGAGACCCAGTACTTC. Its translation is CASSDPGTGQETQYF.

This chain uses TRBV7-2 with TRBJ1-6; D perhaps matches TRBD1 (6 bases). The V gene lost 4 bases and the J gene lost 4 bases, with 11 bases spanning the gap. CDR1 SGHTA and CDR2 FQGNSA come from the germline V gene. The CDR3 length is 15 residues. This chain's CDR3 is CASSSRTEYNSPLHF. In nucleotides, the CDR3 is TGTGCCAGCAGCTCGAGGACAGAATATAATTCACCCCTCCACTTT.

The CDR3 sequence: CASSPSNQETQYF. The CDR3 DNA reads as TGTGCCAGCTCACCCAGCAACCAAGAGACCCAGTACTTC. The chain joins TRBV18 to TRBJ2-5; D unclear. This CDR3 is built from 13 residues. Germline CDR1 and CDR2: KGHSH and LQKENI. V was pared by 3 bases and J by 0 bases, with 5 bases between.

This chain connects TRBV9 to TRBJ1-1; D gene uncertain. V was shortened by 4 bases and J by 4 bases, with 11 bases between the two germline ends. The CDR3 consists of 13 residues. Germline V gene sequence: CDR1 SGDLS, CDR2 YYNGEE. The CDR3, as DNA: TGTGCCAGCAGCCCGCAGTATGCCACTGAAGCTTTCTTT. As protein: CASSPQYATEAFF.

The J gene is TRBJ2-7, the V gene TRBV5-8; no clear D. Germline V gives CDR1 SGHTS, CDR2 YDEGEE. This CDR3 spans 12 amino acids. V was trimmed by 4 bases and J by 2 bases, leaving 7 bases between them. CDR3 nucleotide sequence: TGTGCCAGCAGCCTGTACACCTACGAGCAGTACTTC. Amino acid sequence: CASSLYTYEQYF. Looking up the rest from reference TRBV5-8 and TRBJ2-7 gives the full variable domain: EAGVTQSPTHLIKTRGQQATLRCSPISGHTSVYWYQQALGLGLQFLLWYDEGEERNRGNFPPRFSGRQFPNYSSELNVNALELEDSALYLCASSLYTYEQYFGPGTRLTVT.

This rearrangement joins TRBV4-2 to TRBJ1-2, with a possible D match to TRBD1 (5 bases). Germline lookup yields CDR1 LGHNA and CDR2 YNFKEQ. V was pared by 4 bases and J by 6 bases, with 15 bases between. CDR3 length: 14 amino acids. The CDR3 is CASSPPGVWDGYTF. Written as DNA, the CDR3 is TGTGCCAGCAGCCCCCCGGGGGTGTGGGATGGCTACACCTTC.

The chain combines TRBV7-2 with TRBJ1-1; D is unclear. Trimming cost V 3 bases and J 5 bases, with 4 bases left between them. The CDR3 contains 11 residues. The germline CDR1 and CDR2 sequences are SGHTA and FQGNSA. Here the CDR3 DNA reads TGTGCCAGCAGCTTCGGAACTGAAGCTTTCTTT. This translates into CASSFGTEAFF.

The chain has TRBV6-5 and TRBJ2-7; D may match TRBD1 or TRBD2 (5 bases each). In germline, CDR1 is MNHEY, CDR2 SVGAGI. Trimming pared 6 bases from V and 3 bases from J, leaving 18 bases between. There are 15 residues in the CDR3. This CDR3 reads CASSPSRDVYYEQYF. The CDR3 coding sequence is TGTGCCAGCAGCCCCAGCCGGGACGTCTACTACGAGCAGTACTTC.

The chain has TRBV10-3 and TRBJ1-1; maybe TRBD1 (5 bases). The germline V and J ends were trimmed by 0 bases and 2 bases, with 10 bases remaining between them. Per germline, CDR1 ENHRY and CDR2 SYGVKD. This CDR3 is built from 15 residues. The CDR3 nucleotides are TGTGCCATCAGTGAGTCGGCCAGGGACAACACTGAAGCTTTCTTT. This codes for CAISESARDNTEAFF.

In nucleotides, the CDR3 is TGTGCCAGCAGCGTACGGACAGACAGGCAGAGCTCTGGAAACACCATATATTTT. Protein: CASSVRTDRQSSGNTIYF. The chain joins TRBV9 to TRBJ1-3; weak D call: TRBD1 (6 bases). This CDR3 is 18 amino acids long. CDR1 is SGDLS and CDR2 is YYNGEE in the germline V gene. V was trimmed by 1 base and J by 0 bases, leaving 17 bases between them.